This record looks at one TCR beta chain sequence and its context. Its antigen is not known. This CDR3 comprises 15 residues. Germline V lookup: CDR1 SGHDT, CDR2 YYEEEE. V lost 4 bases and J lost 8, with 16 bases in between. Constant-segment-primed 5'RACE gave TCR alpha and TCR beta cDNA libraries with sample barcodes and UMIs. TCRdb used MiXCR to reprocess the 5' RACE reads, holding one entry per CDR3 protein. Of 250,000 to 300,000 distinct CDR3 sequences in the sample, roughly 17% are singletons; the top ten hold 20% to 25%. This sample was included in a study of T-cell memory formation after mild COVID-19. Whole-study results and caveats: The finding that pre-infection memory included some responding clones suggested that cross-reactive memory joined. Contracting clones, day 15 to 85, had balanced CD4/CD8, and later expanders favored CD4+.

This clonotype was obtained from a man in his late teens or twenties who had mild COVID-19 (a few samples of this study predate the infection). Cell type and time point are not known. The J gene is TRBJ1-6, the V gene TRBV5-6; the D gene is possibly TRBD1 (6 bases). The sample consisted of PBMCs or a T cell subset sorted from them (not recorded which). CDR3 coding DNA: TGTGCCAGCAGCGCGAGACAGGCCGTGGATTCACCCCTCCACTTT. This codes for CASSARQAVDSPLHF.